This TCR beta chain came from a study of T cell changes during pregnancy in multiple sclerosis. Repertoires were generated with immunoSEQ multiplex PCR, while TCRdb's copy carries only in-frame clones and drops some. Among about 75,000 clones listed, approximately 90% were seen once. This CDR3 region has 15 residues. V lost 6 bases, J lost 4 bases, and 16 bases lay in between. Germline V gives CDR1 MDHEN, CDR2 SYDVKM. This TCR came from a female donor with multiple sclerosis, enrolled in a pregnancy study. J is TRBJ2-1 and V is TRBV28; TRBD2 is a possible D gene (6 bases). The sample consisted of CD4+ T cells from peripheral blood mononuclear cells, taken before pregnancy. The CDR3 sequence is CASSRLVGVYNEQFF. CDR3 DNA: TGTGCCAGCAGCCGACTAGTGGGAGTTTACAATGAGCAGTTCTTC.